Below are 11 T cell receptor beta chains sequenced from a single sample in a study of blood T cells in healthy people across ages. Combining a sample-barcoded 5' primer with a J-beta primer mix, a second PCR ran for roughly 7 to 11 cycles. TCRdb called the 5' RACE reads again in MiXCR, with one record for every CDR3 protein. This sample has about 830,000 distinct CDR3 sequences, with around 62% found just once. Sequencing was carried out using blood. The source of these receptors is a man between 25 and 39 years old in good health.

CDR3 in DNA: TGCAGTGCTAGAGATCTCTTTAGGACAGAAGGCACTGAAGCTTTCTTT. Translation: CSARDLFRTEGTEAFF. The rearrangement links TRBV20-1 to TRBJ1-1; a weak D match, TRBD1 (6 bases). Germline V gene sequence: CDR1 DFQATT, CDR2 SNEGSKA (reference sequence). The CDR3 is 16 amino acids. V was clipped by 0 bases and J by 4 bases, with 18 bases between them.

The rearrangement links TRBV5-1 to TRBJ2-7; D gene uncertain. Between the trimmed V and J ends, which lost 1 base and 3 bases, there was a span of 11 bases. Germline V gene sequence: CDR1 SGHRS, CDR2 YFSETQ. The CDR3 is made up of 14 amino acids. CDR3 in amino acids: CASSLKSPIYEQYF. For the CDR3, the DNA is TGCGCCAGCAGCTTGAAGTCCCCAATCTACGAGCAGTACTTC.

The rearrangement links TRBV7-9 to TRBJ1-2; perhaps TRBD1 as D (5 bases). Per the germline V gene, CDR1 is SEHNR and CDR2 is FQNEAQ (reference sequence). Trimming left V 5 bases short and J 8 bases short, with 15 bases between. The CDR3 runs 13 residues. The CDR3 here is CASSTRRDSGYTF. The CDR3 DNA follows: TGTGCCAGCAGCACCCGACGGGACTCAGGCTACACCTTC.

The chain carries TRBV5-8 and TRBJ1-5; the D is unclear. Germline V lookup: CDR1 SGHTS, CDR2 YDEGEE. The CDR3 is 14 residues long. Deletions cut 4 bases from V and 1 base from J, with 9 bases between. CDR3 sequence reads: CASSRVRSNQPQHF. CDR3 nucleotides: TGTGCCAGCAGCCGTGTAAGAAGCAATCAGCCCCAGCATTTT.

This clonotype was observed a handful of times. The gene calls are TRBV20-1 and TRBJ2-1; the match to TRBD1 covers 9 bases. Unmatched junction bases numbered 11, after V lost 0 bases and J lost 5 bases. This CDR3 contains 17 residues. CDR1 is DFQATT and CDR2 is SNEGSKA in the germline V gene (reference sequence). The CDR3 sequence: CSARDSPGTGINNEQFF. CDR3 DNA sequence: TGCAGTGCTAGAGATTCGCCAGGGACAGGGATCAACAATGAGCAGTTCTTC.

This clonotype was picked up a small number of times. The genes are TRBV14 and TRBJ2-5; TRBD2 agrees at 9 bases. The J call is in doubt because the DNA end fits TRBJ2-7 better. CDR1 is SGHDN, CDR2 FVKESK, per germline. The CDR3 runs 16 residues. CDR3 loop: CASSHGGLAGYYEQYF. CDR3 nucleotide sequence: TGTGCCAGCAGCCATGGCGGGCTAGCGGGATACTACGAGCAGTACTTC.

About this clonotype itself: The junction and the germline gene differ at one end; a read error may be behind it. The rearrangement joins TRBV7-7 to TRBJ2-5, with D possibly matching TRBD1 (6 bases). Germline CDR1 is SSHAT and CDR2 is FNYEAQ (reference sequence). This CDR3 region has 17 residues. The CDR3 sequence: CASSLTPGGVGAETQYF. The CDR3 DNA reads as TGTGCTAGCAGCTTAACTCCCGGTGGGGTGGGGGCAGAGACCCAGTACTTC.

The chain employs TRBV27 and TRBJ2-1, with 13 bases matching TRBD2. Germline V gene data show CDR1 as MNHEY and CDR2 as SMNVEV (reference sequence). With 5 bases clipped from V and 10 bases from J, the junction kept 8 bases outside the gene matches. The CDR3 covers 15 residues. The CDR3 coding sequence is TGTGCCAGCAGTCGGACTAGCGGGGGCCCCTACGAGCAGTTCTTC. Translation gives CASSRTSGGPYEQFF.

The chain uses TRBV6-1 and TRBJ2-7; TRBD1 matches at 8 bases. This CDR3 has 14 residues. Per germline, CDR1 MNHNS and CDR2 SASEGT. The V gene end was trimmed by 5 bases and the J gene end by 2 bases; junction bases not matched to a gene: 5. CDR3 in amino acids: CASSQTGAPYEQYF. In DNA, the CDR3 is TGTGCCAGCAGTCAGACAGGGGCACCCTACGAGCAGTACTTC.

The CDR3 region is CASSAGDETSGETQYF. The DNA for the CDR3 is TGCGCCAGCAGCGCCGGGGACGAGACTAGCGGGGAGACCCAGTACTTC. This chain uses TRBV5-1 with TRBJ2-5; 10 bases are shared with TRBD2. This CDR3 contains 16 residues. Trimming removed 4 bases from V and 5 bases from J; junction bases left unmatched: 11. The germline V gene encodes CDR1 SGHRS and CDR2 YFSETQ.

The chain couples TRBV7-2 to TRBJ2-5; weak D call: TRBD1 (6 bases). The germline V gene has CDR1 SGHTA and CDR2 FQGNSA. Trimming removed 5 bases from V and 5 bases from J, with 27 bases in between. The CDR3 consists of 18 residues. Written as DNA, the CDR3 is TGTGCCAGCAGCCCTGGGGTGGTCAGGGGATCCCACGGGGAGACCCAGTACTTC. This codes for CASSPGVVRGSHGETQYF. The whole variable domain, remainder taken from reference TRBV7-2 and TRBJ2-5, is GAGVSQSPSNKVTEKGKDVELRCDPISGHTALYWYRQSLGQGLEFLIYFQGNSAPDKSGLPSDRFSAERTGGSVSTLTIQRTQQEDSAVYLCASSPGVVRGSHGETQYFGPGTRLLVL.